Following are 25 T cell receptor beta chains from one sample sequenced in a study of identical twins. TCRdb used MiXCR to reprocess the 5' RACE reads, holding one entry per CDR3 protein. The profile shows 1.5 million to 2 million distinct CDR3 sequences, around a third of them singletons. Sequencing input: cord blood. The receptors were sampled from a newborn girl in good health.

The sample holds a few counts of this clonotype. The V and J genes are TRBV12-3 or TRBV12-4 and TRBJ2-3, with D tentatively TRBD2 (5 bases). The V end lost 5 bases, the J end lost 1 base, and 16 bases lay between the germline ends. The CDR3 is made up of 16 amino acids. CDR3 sequence: CASSVTRLSGTDTQYF. In DNA form, the CDR3 reads TGTGCCAGCAGTGTAACCAGACTAAGCGGCACAGATACGCAGTATTTT.

This clonotype appeared a few times. This rearrangement joins TRBV20-1 to TRBJ2-4; no clear D gene. The CDR3 contains 15 residues. Germline V gene lookup returns CDR1 DFQATT and CDR2 SNEGSKA (reference sequence). Trimming removed 5 bases at V and 6 bases at J, with 20 bases between. Here the CDR3 DNA reads TGCAGTGCTTACTTAAACCGACCCTTCACAAACATTCAGTACTTC. Protein product: CSAYLNRPFTNIQYF.

This clonotype has just one count. The rearrangement uses TRBV2 and TRBJ1-4; D unresolved. The length of the CDR3 is 13 residues. V was pared by 6 bases and J by 3 bases, with 8 bases between. The V gene's germline CDR1 is SNHLY and CDR2 FYNNEI. CDR3 loop: CASRGLANEKLFF. The CDR3 DNA reads TGTGCCAGCAGGGGGTTAGCTAATGAAAAACTGTTTTTT.

For this clonotype: A much larger clone differs from this one at a single base, so this may be a read error. The chain uses TRBV29-1 and TRBJ1-2; possible D gene TRBD1, 6 bases. The germline CDR1 and CDR2 sequences are SQVTM and ANQGSEA. The CDR3 is made up of 12 amino acids. V was clipped by 4 bases and J by 6 bases, with 12 bases between them. For the CDR3, the DNA is TGCAGCGTTGCCAGGGACAACCATGGCTACACCTTC. Residues: CSVARDNHGYTF.

This clonotype was seen more than once but under ten times. The V call is TRBV10-3, the J call TRBJ2-3, with a possible D match to TRBD2 (6 bases). Germline V CDR1 and CDR2: ENHRY, SYGVKD. Trimming took 0 bases from V and 0 from J, leaving 10 bases between them. The CDR3 contains 16 residues. This CDR3 reads CAISESSGTSTDTQYF. The CDR3 nucleotides are TGTGCCATCAGTGAGTCTAGCGGAACTAGCACAGATACGCAGTATTTT.

This rearrangement joins TRBV15 to TRBJ1-1; TRBD1 is a possible D gene (6 bases). V was clipped by 0 bases and J by 2 bases, with 19 bases between them. The germline CDR1 and CDR2 sequences are LNHNV and YYDKDF (reference sequence). The CDR3 totals 18 residues. This chain's CDR3 is CATSRDLGSIQGNTEAFF. The CDR3 nucleotides read TGTGCCACCAGCAGAGATCTCGGGTCCATACAGGGCAACACTGAAGCTTTCTTT.

This clonotype was seen a handful of times. The chain carries TRBV12-3 or TRBV12-4 and TRBJ2-3, with 7 positions matching TRBD1. Trimming at V came to 7 bases and at J to 4 bases, leaving 8 bases not matched to a gene. CDR3 length equals 14 residues. CDR3 nucleotides: TGTGCCAGCAATCGAGTAGGGGGCCCAGATACGCAGTATTTT. It is translated as CASNRVGGPDTQYF.

This clonotype has only one observation. The rearrangement uses TRBV20-1 and TRBJ2-3, with 7 positions matching TRBD2. This CDR3 contains 12 residues. Germline CDR1 DFQATT, CDR2 SNEGSKA (reference sequence). V dropped 6 bases and J dropped 6; count of bases not matched to a gene: 6. The CDR3 sequence: CSATWGGDTQYF. The CDR3 region has the DNA TGCAGTGCCACCTGGGGGGGGGATACGCAGTATTTT.

The chain uses TRBV6-6 and TRBJ2-2; D is possibly TRBD1 or TRBD2 (5 bases each). The CDR3 runs to 13 residues. V lost 8 bases to trimming and J lost 1 base, with 8 bases between them. The germline V gene encodes CDR1 MNHNY and CDR2 SVGAGI (reference sequence). The CDR3 DNA is TGTGCCAGCGGGACGGTGAACACCGGGGAGCTGTTTTTT. Its protein product is CASGTVNTGELFF.

V is TRBV24-1 and J is TRBJ2-3, with 9 bases lining up with TRBD2. Trimming cost V 3 bases and J 6 bases; bases outside gene matches: 9. The CDR3 loop spans 16 amino acids. Germline V gene data show CDR1 as KGHDR and CDR2 as SFDVKD. The CDR3 coding sequence is TGTGCCACCAGTGATCGCCGGCGGGAGGGCATGGATACGCAGTATTTT. Protein product: CATSDRRREGMDTQYF.

This clonotype showed up just a few times. The chain employs TRBV15 and TRBJ2-1; D may be TRBD1 (6 bases). CDR1 is LNHNV, CDR2 YYDKDF, per germline (reference sequence). The CDR3 is made up of 17 amino acids. V gave up 0 bases and J gave up 2 bases, with 14 bases separating them. CDR3 protein: CATSRDTGPTTYNEQFF. The CDR3 DNA reads as TGTGCCACCAGCAGAGATACAGGGCCCACCACCTACAATGAGCAGTTCTTC.

This clonotype has more than one count but fewer than ten. The V call is TRBV7-2, the J call TRBJ2-3; 13 bases are a match to TRBD2. This CDR3 is built from 16 residues. With V trimmed by 7 bases and J by 5 bases, 9 bases remained unmatched. Germline CDR1 is SGHTA and CDR2 is FQGNSA. The CDR3 DNA is TGTGCCAGCAACCAACAACTAGCGGGGGGGCGAGATACGCAGTATTTT. This codes for CASNQQLAGGRDTQYF.

This clonotype was recorded a few times. V usage is TRBV2 and J usage is TRBJ2-4; weak D call: TRBD2 (5 bases). This CDR3 is built from 15 residues. CDR1 is SNHLY, CDR2 FYNNEI, per germline. Trimming stripped 6 bases from V and 0 bases from J, with 12 bases between. The CDR3 sequence: CASRDERIAKNIQYF. Here the CDR3 DNA reads TGTGCCAGCAGGGACGAGCGGATAGCCAAAAACATTCAGTACTTC.

This clonotype was observed a few times. The rearrangement joins TRBV20-1 to TRBJ2-1; 8 positions match TRBD2. The V gene's germline CDR1 is DFQATT and CDR2 SNEGSKA (reference sequence). The CDR3 has 13 amino acids. The CDR3 protein is CSCGGRYIGEQFF. CDR3 in DNA: TGCAGCTGCGGCGGGAGGTATATAGGTGAGCAGTTCTTC.

This clonotype was seen a handful of times. The chain joins TRBV7-2 to TRBJ1-2; D ambiguous. The CDR3 covers 14 residues. V was pared by 7 bases and J by 2 bases, with 14 bases between. From germline, CDR1 is SGHTA and CDR2 FQGNSA. The CDR3 DNA reads TGTGCCAGCACCTTTGGCTTACGAAACTATGGCTACACCTTC. This codes for CASTFGLRNYGYTF. The full variable domain, its missing parts supplied by reference TRBV7-2 and TRBJ1-2, is GAGVSQSPSNKVTEKGKDVELRCDPISGHTALYWYRQSLGQGLEFLIYFQGNSAPDKSGLPSDRFSAERTGGSVSTLTIQRTQQEDSAVYLCASTFGLRNYGYTFGSGTRLTVV.

The J gene is TRBJ2-1, the V gene TRBV4-1; the match to TRBD2 covers 7 bases. V lost 4 bases to trimming and J lost 10 bases; unmatched junction nucleotides: 13. The length of the CDR3 is 15 residues. The germline CDR1 and CDR2 sequences are MGHRA and YSYEKL. The CDR3 DNA sequence: TGCGCCAGCAGCCGTACACCCATAGCGGGTTGGGAGCAGTTCTTC. Its protein is CASSRTPIAGWEQFF.

The rearrangement joins TRBV5-1 to TRBJ2-1, with D unclear. Trimming left V 0 bases short and J 8 bases short, with 15 bases between. The CDR3 spans 15 residues. CDR1 is SGHRS, CDR2 YFSETQ, per germline. The CDR3: CASSLVPESVDEQFF. The CDR3 bases are TGCGCCAGCAGCTTGGTCCCGGAGTCCGTCGATGAGCAGTTCTTC.

This clonotype was seen only once. The CDR3 sequence is CASSGLTVAKNIQYF. CDR3 in DNA: TGTGCCAGCAGTGGCCTGACAGTAGCCAAAAACATTCAGTACTTC. The rearrangement joins TRBV6-1 to TRBJ2-7; maybe TRBD1 (5 bases). The J call may be in error: the DNA end matches TRBJ2-4 better. The CDR3 extends over 15 amino acids. Per the germline V gene, CDR1 is MNHNS and CDR2 is SASEGT.

The V call is TRBV6-1, the J call TRBJ2-1; 7 nucleotides line up with TRBD2. After removal of 5 bases from V and 5 bases from J, the junction contained 6 bases not matched to a gene. There are 14 residues in the CDR3. Per the germline V gene, CDR1 is MNHNS and CDR2 is SASEGT. CDR3 nucleotide sequence: TGTGCCAGCAGTAGGATGGGGGGGAACAATGAGCAGTTCTTC. Residues: CASSRMGGNNEQFF.

This clonotype has more than one count but fewer than ten. V usage is TRBV5-1 and J usage is TRBJ2-1; the D gene is possibly TRBD2 (5 bases). Trimming removed 4 bases from V and 4 bases from J, with 9 bases in between. There are 13 residues in the CDR3. Per the germline V gene, CDR1 is SGHRS and CDR2 is YFSETQ. The CDR3 region is CASSPRAYNEQFF. CDR3 nucleotide sequence: TGCGCCAGCAGCCCGCGGGCTTACAATGAGCAGTTCTTC.

This clonotype was observed many times. For the CDR3, the DNA is TGCAGTGCTAGTCCCCGGGCCTACGAGCAGTACTTC. Its translation: CSASPRAYEQYF. The chain combines TRBV20-1 with TRBJ2-7; no definite D call. CDR1 DFQATT and CDR2 SNEGSKA come from the germline V gene (reference sequence). This CDR3 is built from 12 residues. With 3 bases removed from V and 2 bases from J, the gap between germline ends came to 8 bases.

This clonotype occurred many times. This chain uses TRBV7-2 with TRBJ1-2; maybe TRBD1 (5 bases). This CDR3 is built from 13 residues. Trimming took off 6 bases at V and 4 bases at J, with 12 bases between the two ends. Germline V gives CDR1 SGHTA, CDR2 FQGNSA. CDR3 in DNA: TGTGCCAGCAGTTCTGACAGAAGCTATGGCTACACCTTC. Translated, it gives CASSSDRSYGYTF.

This clonotype was counted only a few times. V and J are TRBV6-1 and TRBJ1-2; TRBD1 might be the D (5 bases). CDR3 size: 16 residues. Deletions cut 2 bases from V and 4 bases from J, with 17 bases between. Germline V gives CDR1 MNHNS, CDR2 SASEGT. The CDR3 DNA follows: TGTGCCAGCAGTGAAATCTTAGGGGTTGGGGCCTATGGCTACACCTTC. This codes for CASSEILGVGAYGYTF.

The chain employs TRBV6-1 and TRBJ2-7; no reliable D call. With 2 bases removed from V and 2 bases from J, the gap between germline ends came to 4 bases. The CDR3 has 12 residues. Germline assignment: CDR1 MNHNS and CDR2 SASEGT. CDR3 loop: CASSEPTYEQYF. The CDR3 nucleotides read TGTGCCAGCAGTGAACCTACCTACGAGCAGTACTTC.

This clonotype occurred many times. This chain joins TRBV4-2 and TRBJ2-3, with 9 nucleotides matching TRBD2. Germline loops: CDR1 LGHNA, CDR2 YNFKEQ. The J segment lost 3 bases and the V segment lost 4 bases, leaving 8 bases of the junction unmatched. CDR3 length equals 16 residues. The CDR3 spells CASSPSLSGGTDTQYF. CDR3 coding DNA: TGTGCCAGCAGCCCCTCTCTTAGCGGGGGAACAGATACGCAGTATTTT.